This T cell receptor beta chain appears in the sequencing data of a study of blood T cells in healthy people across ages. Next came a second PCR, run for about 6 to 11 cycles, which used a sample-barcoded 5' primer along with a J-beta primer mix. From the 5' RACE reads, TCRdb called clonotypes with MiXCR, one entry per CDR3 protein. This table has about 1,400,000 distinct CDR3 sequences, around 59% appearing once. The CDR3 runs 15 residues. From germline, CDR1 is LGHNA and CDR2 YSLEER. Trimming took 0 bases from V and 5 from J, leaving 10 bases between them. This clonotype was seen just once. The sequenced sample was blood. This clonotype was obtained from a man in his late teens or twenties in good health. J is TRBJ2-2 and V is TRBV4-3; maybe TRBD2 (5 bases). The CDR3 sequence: CASSQDQGGTGELFF. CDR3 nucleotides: TGCGCCAGCAGCCAAGATCAAGGCGGGACCGGGGAGCTGTTTTTT.